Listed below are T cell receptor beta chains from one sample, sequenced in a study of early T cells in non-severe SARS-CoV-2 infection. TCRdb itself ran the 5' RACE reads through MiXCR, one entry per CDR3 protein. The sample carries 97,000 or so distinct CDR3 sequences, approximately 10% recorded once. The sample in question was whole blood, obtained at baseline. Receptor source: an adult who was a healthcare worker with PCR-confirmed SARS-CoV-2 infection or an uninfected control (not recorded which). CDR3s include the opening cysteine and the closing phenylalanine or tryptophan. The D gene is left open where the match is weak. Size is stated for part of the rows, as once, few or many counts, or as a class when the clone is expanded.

CDR3: CSAPTSGRPYEQYF
DNA: TGCAGTGCTCCTACTAGCGGGAGGCCTTACGAGCAGTACTTC
J: TRBJ2-7
size: NA
V: TRBV20-1
length: 14
D: TRBD2

CDR3: CASSLQGRGTEAFF
DNA: TGCGCCAGCAGCTTACAGGGGCGAGGTACTGAAGCTTTCTTT
J: TRBJ1-1
size: few
V: TRBV5-1
length: 14
D: TRBD1

CDR3: CASSGWRAVTGELFF
DNA: TGTGCCAGCAGTGGTTGGCGGGCCGTAACCGGGGAGCTGTTTTTT
J: TRBJ2-2
size: NA
V: TRBV2
length: 15
D: NA

CDR3: CSARSATRTYEQYF
DNA: TGCAGTGCTAGATCGGCCACAAGGACCTACGAGCAGTACTTC
J: TRBJ2-7
size: NA
V: TRBV20-1
length: 14
D: NA

CDR3: CSANLGQGLAGELFF
DNA: TGCAGTGCTAATTTAGGACAGGGGTTGGCCGGGGAGCTGTTTTTT
J: TRBJ2-2
size: NA
V: TRBV20-1
length: 15
D: TRBD1

CDR3: CSVKPAIRETQYF
DNA: TGCAGCGTCAAACCAGCAATTAGAGAGACCCAGTACTTC
J: TRBJ2-5
size: NA
V: TRBV29-1
length: 13
D: NA

CDR3: CASSPDRHGGYTF
DNA: TGTGCCAGCAGTCCTGACAGACATGGTGGCTACACCTTC
J: TRBJ1-2
size: NA
V: TRBV6-6
length: 13
D: NA

CDR3: CASSFTSGSLTGELFF
DNA: TGTGCCAGCAGTTTCACTAGCGGGAGCTTGACCGGGGAGCTGTTTTTT
J: TRBJ2-2
size: NA
V: TRBV12-3/TRBV12-4
length: 16
D: TRBD2

CDR3: CASSLQGNEQFF
DNA: TGTGCCAGCAGCTTACAAGGGAATGAGCAGTTCTTC
J: TRBJ2-1
size: few
V: TRBV11-2
length: 12
D: NA

CDR3: CASSVDSLGTEAFF
DNA: TGTGCCAGCAGCGTGGACTCCTTGGGCACTGAAGCTTTCTTT
J: TRBJ1-1
size: NA
V: TRBV9
length: 14
D: NA

CDR3: CASSQEAGLNLGNTIYF
DNA: TGTGCCAGCAGCCAAGAAGCGGGACTGAACCTTGGAAACACCATATATTTT
J: TRBJ1-3
size: NA
V: TRBV4-2
length: 17
D: NA

CDR3: CASSLELGVAEAFF
DNA: TGTGCCAGCAGCTTGGAATTGGGCGTTGCTGAAGCTTTCTTT
J: TRBJ1-1
size: NA
V: TRBV5-4
length: 14
D: NA

CDR3: CSVPGLADTGELFF
DNA: TGCAGCGTACCAGGACTAGCGGACACCGGGGAGCTGTTTTTT
J: TRBJ2-2
size: few
V: TRBV29-1
length: 14
D: TRBD2

CDR3: CASSLNPGGLRVNTEAFF
DNA: TGTGCCAGCAGCTTGAATCCCGGGGGGCTCAGAGTGAACACTGAAGCTTTCTTT
J: TRBJ1-1
size: NA
V: TRBV5-5
length: 18
D: NA

CDR3: CSPTRGSYEQYF
DNA: TGCAGTCCTACGCGGGGCTCCTACGAGCAGTACTTC
J: TRBJ2-7
size: many
V: TRBV20-1
length: 12
D: NA

CDR3: CSSIRDRYEQYF
DNA: TGCAGCTCCATCCGGGACAGATACGAGCAGTACTTC
J: TRBJ2-7
size: NA
V: TRBV29-1
length: 12
D: TRBD1

CDR3: CASSQEVRNGGTSGSYEQYF
DNA: TGTGCCAGCAGCCAAGAAGTCAGGAATGGTGGGACTAGCGGATCCTACGAGCAGTACTTC
J: TRBJ2-7
size: NA
V: TRBV3-1
length: 20
D: TRBD2

CDR3: CAIGRHPNTGELFF
DNA: TGTGCCATCGGGAGGCACCCGAACACCGGGGAGCTGTTTTTT
J: TRBJ2-2
size: few
V: TRBV10-3
length: 14
D: NA

CDR3: CASSQSAGGFLSNEQFF
DNA: TGTGCCAGCAGCCAGTCAGCGGGAGGGTTCTTATCCAATGAGCAGTTCTTC
J: TRBJ2-1
size: few
V: TRBV4-2
length: 17
D: TRBD2

CDR3: CASSLVRTMADTQYF
DNA: TGTGCCAGCAGCTTAGTTAGAACTATGGCAGATACGCAGTATTTT
J: TRBJ2-3
size: few
V: TRBV7-9
length: 15
D: NA

CDR3: CASRLTAGAEAFF
DNA: TGTGCCAGCAGGTTGACGGCGGGCGCTGAAGCTTTCTTT
J: TRBJ1-1
size: many
V: TRBV12-3/TRBV12-4
length: 13
D: NA

CDR3: CASSLVPGGYNEQFF
DNA: TGTGCCAGCAGCTTAGTCCCAGGGGGCTACAATGAGCAGTTCTTC
J: TRBJ2-1
size: few
V: TRBV7-2
length: 15
D: TRBD1

CDR3: CASSHGITSGAYEQYF
DNA: TGTGCCAGCAGCCACGGGATTACTAGCGGGGCCTACGAGCAGTACTTC
J: TRBJ2-7
size: many
V: TRBV3-1
length: 16
D: TRBD2

CDR3: CAWSLGQGLSTDTQYF
DNA: TGTGCCTGGAGCCTGGGGCAGGGGTTATCCACAGATACGCAGTATTTT
J: TRBJ2-3
size: few
V: TRBV30
length: 16
D: NA

CDR3: CASSHGTSGRPDTQYF
DNA: TGCGCCAGCAGCCACGGGACTAGCGGGAGACCAGATACGCAGTATTTT
J: TRBJ2-3
size: NA
V: TRBV5-1
length: 16
D: TRBD2

CDR3: CASSQPGTTEAFF
DNA: TGTGCCAGCAGCCAGCCCGGGACCACTGAAGCTTTCTTT
J: TRBJ1-1
size: many
V: TRBV4-2
length: 13
D: NA

CDR3: CASSFGPGTGSGSSGNTIYF
DNA: TGCGCCAGCAGCTTCGGTCCCGGGACAGGGTCGGGATCCTCTGGAAACACCATATATTTT
J: TRBJ1-3
size: few
V: TRBV5-1
length: 20
D: TRBD1

CDR3: CASSPRLVGTGELFF
DNA: TGCGCCAGCAGCCCTAGGCTCGTGGGCACCGGGGAGCTGTTTTTT
J: TRBJ2-2
size: NA
V: TRBV23-1
length: 15
D: NA

CDR3: CASSLAASGGDTDTQYF
DNA: TGTGCCAGCAGCTTAGCGGCTAGCGGGGGGGACACAGATACGCAGTATTTT
J: TRBJ2-3
size: few
V: TRBV7-2
length: 17
D: TRBD2

CDR3: CASSLIGGSNTGELFF
DNA: TGTGCCAGCAGCTTGATCGGGGGTTCCAACACCGGGGAGCTGTTTTTT
J: TRBJ2-2
size: few
V: TRBV7-2
length: 16
D: NA

CDR3: CATSPDLAQDTQYF
DNA: TGTGCCACCAGTCCTGACTTAGCACAAGATACGCAGTATTTT
J: TRBJ2-3
size: few
V: TRBV24-1
length: 14
D: NA

CDR3: CASSPHVSGSGETQYF
DNA: TGTGCCAGCAGCCCGCATGTTAGCGGGAGCGGGGAGACCCAGTACTTC
J: TRBJ2-5
size: many
V: TRBV4-2
length: 16
D: TRBD2

CDR3: CSVEAGADYEQYF
DNA: TGCAGCGTTGAAGCAGGGGCCGACTACGAGCAGTACTTC
J: TRBJ2-7
size: few
V: TRBV29-1
length: 13
D: NA

CDR3: CASSYAANTEAFF
DNA: TGTGCCAGCAGTTACGCGGCAAACACTGAAGCTTTCTTT
J: TRBJ1-1
size: few
V: TRBV27
length: 13
D: NA

CDR3: CASSQTLAYEQFF
DNA: TGCGCCAGCAGCCAAACACTAGCTTATGAGCAGTTCTTC
J: TRBJ2-1
size: NA
V: TRBV4-1
length: 13
D: NA

CDR3: CASSEALAGGPGDTQYF
DNA: TGTGCCAGCAGTGAAGCGCTAGCGGGAGGGCCTGGAGATACGCAGTATTTT
J: TRBJ2-3
size: NA
V: TRBV6-1
length: 17
D: TRBD2

CDR3: CASSQESQDDRSTEAFF
DNA: TGTGCCAGCAGCCAAGAAAGCCAGGACGATAGGAGCACTGAAGCTTTCTTT
J: TRBJ1-1
size: few
V: TRBV3-1
length: 17
D: NA

CDR3: CSAGTGREGFF
DNA: TGCAGCGCAGGGACAGGGAGAGAGGGTTTCTTT
J: TRBJ1-1
size: NA
V: TRBV29-1
length: 11
D: TRBD1

CDR3: CSVGGDTYGYTF
DNA: TGCAGCGTTGGCGGAGACACCTATGGCTACACCTTC
J: TRBJ1-2
size: NA
V: TRBV29-1
length: 12
D: NA

CDR3: CASSQENPTGSGELFF
DNA: TGTGCCAGCAGCCAAGAAAACCCCACAGGGTCCGGGGAGCTGTTTTTT
J: TRBJ2-2
size: NA
V: TRBV14
length: 16
D: NA

CDR3: CSARSFSYNEQFF
DNA: TGCAGTGCTAGAAGCTTCTCCTACAATGAGCAGTTCTTC
J: TRBJ2-1
size: many
V: TRBV20-1
length: 13
D: NA

CDR3: CASSLVGGDGQETQYF
DNA: TGTGCCAGCAGCTTAGTCGGGGGGGACGGTCAAGAGACCCAGTACTTC
J: TRBJ2-5
size: few
V: TRBV7-8
length: 16
D: TRBD2

CDR3: CASSMRDRGFADTQYF
DNA: TGTGCCAGTAGTATGCGGGACAGGGGTTTTGCAGATACGCAGTATTTT
J: TRBJ2-3
size: many
V: TRBV19
length: 16
D: TRBD1

CDR3: CASSSLRGQGNRYEQYF
DNA: TGTGCCAGTAGTTCCCTCCGCGGACAGGGGAATCGCTACGAGCAGTACTTC
J: TRBJ2-7
size: NA
V: TRBV19
length: 17
D: TRBD1

CDR3: CSVDGLAATDTQYF
DNA: TGCAGCGTTGACGGGCTAGCGGCAACAGATACGCAGTATTTT
J: TRBJ2-3
size: many
V: TRBV29-1
length: 14
D: TRBD2

CDR3: CASSPPVVKNIQYF
DNA: TGTGCCAGCTCACCCCCAGTAGTCAAAAACATTCAGTACTTC
J: TRBJ2-4
size: NA
V: TRBV18
length: 14
D: NA

CDR3: CASSPTNGITDTQYF
DNA: TGTGCCAGCAGCCCCACTAACGGAATTACAGATACGCAGTATTTT
J: TRBJ2-3
size: few
V: TRBV7-8
length: 15
D: NA

CDR3: CASTFGTAIYEQYF
DNA: TGTGCCAGCACGTTTGGGACAGCGATCTACGAGCAGTACTTC
J: TRBJ2-7
size: many
V: TRBV7-9
length: 14
D: TRBD1

CDR3: CASSLNWGAGELFF
DNA: TGTGCCAGCAGCTTAAATTGGGGGGCCGGGGAGCTGTTTTTT
J: TRBJ2-2
size: NA
V: TRBV7-2
length: 14
D: NA

CDR3: CASSPTGQSITDTQYF
DNA: TGTGCCAGCAGCCCCACGGGACAGAGCATCACAGATACGCAGTATTTT
J: TRBJ2-3
size: many
V: TRBV7-8
length: 16
D: TRBD1

CDR3: CASRLSGAGNTIYF
DNA: TGTGCCAGCAGACTCTCCGGGGCCGGAAACACCATATATTTT
J: TRBJ1-3
size: NA
V: TRBV11-2
length: 14
D: NA

CDR3: CSARRNGYTF
DNA: TGCAGTGCTAGAAGAAATGGCTACACCTTC
J: TRBJ1-2
size: NA
V: TRBV20-1
length: 10
D: NA

CDR3: CASSITHEQYF
DNA: TGTGCCAGCAGTATAACCCACGAGCAGTACTTC
J: TRBJ2-7
size: few
V: TRBV12-3/TRBV12-4
length: 11
D: NA

CDR3: CASSYSASTDTQYF
DNA: TGTGCCAGCAGTTACTCCGCGAGCACAGATACGCAGTATTTT
J: TRBJ2-3
size: NA
V: TRBV6-5
length: 14
D: NA

CDR3: CASSPGGAYNEQFF
DNA: TGTGCCAGCAGCCCCGGAGGGGCTTACAATGAGCAGTTCTTC
J: TRBJ2-1
size: NA
V: TRBV7-2
length: 14
D: NA

CDR3: CASSPGGYKPYEQYF
DNA: TGTGCCAGCTCACCCGGGGGATACAAACCCTACGAGCAGTACTTC
J: TRBJ2-7
size: few
V: TRBV18
length: 15
D: NA

CDR3: CASSRGAGGPSNEQFF
DNA: TGTGCCAGCTCACGAGGAGCGGGGGGGCCTTCCAATGAGCAGTTCTTC
J: TRBJ2-1
size: NA
V: TRBV18
length: 16
D: TRBD2

CDR3: CASSQERVKNIQYF
DNA: TGTGCCAGCAGCCAAGAGAGGGTCAAAAACATTCAGTACTTC
J: TRBJ2-4
size: NA
V: TRBV14
length: 14
D: NA

CDR3: CASSVAGESNEQFF
DNA: TGTGCCAGCAGCGTAGCGGGAGAATCTAATGAGCAGTTCTTC
J: TRBJ2-1
size: NA
V: TRBV9
length: 14
D: NA

CDR3: CAISERLTDTQYF
DNA: TGTGCCATCAGTGAACGTCTCACAGATACGCAGTATTTT
J: TRBJ2-3
size: NA
V: TRBV10-3
length: 13
D: NA